This entry lists 26 T cell receptor beta chains sequenced from one sample in a study of blood T cell repertoires in COVID-19. TCRdb keeps only in-frame clones here, not all; method: immunoSEQ multiplex PCR. The sample lists over 30,000 clones; about 85% were seen once. Sequencing was done on a sample of peripheral blood. The receptor source for this set is a woman aged 55-75 years with active COVID-19.

CDR3 sequence (DNA): TGTGCCAGCAGTCACCAGATGAACACTGAAGCTTTCTTT. The encoded protein is CASSHQMNTEAFF. V usage is TRBV28 and J usage is TRBJ1-1, with no clear D. The CDR3 has 13 amino acids. Trimming left V 5 bases short and J 0 bases short, with 7 bases between. Germline assignment: CDR1 MDHEN and CDR2 SYDVKM.

The chain is built from TRBV28 and TRBJ1-2; D ambiguous. Germline V CDR1 and CDR2: MDHEN, SYDVKM. The CDR3 extends over 13 amino acids. Deletions cut 7 bases from V and 5 bases from J, with 14 bases between. In DNA, the CDR3 is TGTGCCAGCACCCTAGAGGCAGCATATGGCTACACCTTC. As protein: CASTLEAAYGYTF.

This chain uses TRBV5-3 with TRBJ2-1; D uncertain. TRBV5-3 is an open reading frame whose function is uncertain. The germline V and J ends were trimmed by 6 bases and 4 bases, with 11 bases remaining between them. The CDR3 loop spans 13 amino acids. CDR3 sequence: CARTEPLYNEQFF. In nucleotides, the CDR3 is TGTGCCAGAACCGAACCCCTATACAATGAGCAGTTCTTC.

A few counts support this clone. The chain carries TRBV5-1 and TRBJ1-2; 7 nucleotides line up with TRBD1. Germline CDR1 and CDR2: SGHRS and YFSETQ. V gave up 4 bases and J gave up 8 bases; unmatched junction bases: 11. The CDR3 length is 14 residues. The CDR3 spells CASSPTQGRRGYTF. In DNA form, the CDR3 reads TGCGCCAGCAGCCCCACACAGGGGCGTAGAGGCTACACCTTC.

The V and J genes are TRBV7-9 and TRBJ2-2; 8 bases fit TRBD1. The CDR3 runs 15 residues. Per germline, CDR1 SEHNR and CDR2 FQNEAQ (reference sequence). The trim removed 5 bases at V and 0 bases at J, leaving 2 bases unmatched. Written as DNA, the CDR3 is TGTGCCAGCAGCAAGGGACAGGCGAACACCGGGGAGCTGTTTTTT. Its translation: CASSKGQANTGELFF.

V gene TRBV2 combines with J gene TRBJ2-6; D possibly corresponds to TRBD2 (6 bases). The CDR3 consists of 15 residues. V lost 3 bases to trimming and J lost 0 bases, with 6 bases between them. Per the germline V gene, CDR1 is SNHLY and CDR2 is FYNNEI. The CDR3 protein is CASSDGGSGANVLTF. The DNA for the CDR3 is TGTGCCAGCAGTGACGGGGGCTCTGGGGCCAACGTCCTGACTTTC.

This rearrangement joins TRBV9 to TRBJ2-1; D unclear. From germline, CDR1 is SGDLS and CDR2 YYNGEE. CDR3 size: 16 residues. The V end lost 4 bases, the J end lost 5 bases, and 19 bases lay between the germline ends. The CDR3 loop reads CASSPTVSTRHNEQFF. CDR3 coding DNA: TGTGCCAGCAGCCCCACCGTCTCTACGCGCCACAATGAGCAGTTCTTC.

The chain links TRBV7-3 to TRBJ2-7; D may be TRBD2 (5 bases). The germline V and J ends were trimmed by 10 bases and 5 bases, with 12 bases remaining between them. The CDR3 runs 11 residues. CDR1 SGHTA and CDR2 FQGTGA come from the germline V gene. CDR3 residues: CANAVRDEQYF. CDR3 bases: TGTGCCAACGCTGTGAGGGACGAGCAGTACTTC.

The chain recombines TRBV18 with TRBJ2-1, with TRBD2 matching over 7 bases. Germline values: CDR1 KGHSH, CDR2 LQKENI. There are 12 residues in the CDR3. V gave up 8 bases and J gave up 8 bases; unmatched junction bases: 6. The CDR3 nucleotides read TGTGCCAGCAAAGTGGCGGGGGATGAGCAGTTCTTC. It encodes CASKVAGDEQFF.

This clone has a single count. The chain recombines TRBV7-2 with TRBJ2-7; unclear D gene. Germline V gene lookup returns CDR1 SGHTA and CDR2 FQGNSA. The CDR3 totals 12 residues. V was cut by 4 bases and J by 4 bases, with 8 bases left in between. The CDR3 sequence is CASSSTRYEQYF. CDR3 bases: TGTGCCAGCAGCTCGACAAGGTACGAGCAGTACTTC.

Only one count was recorded for this clone. The gene calls are TRBV6-2 or TRBV6-3 and TRBJ2-2; possible D gene TRBD2, 5 bases. The CDR3 totals 16 residues. With 0 bases removed from V and 2 bases from J, the gap between germline ends came to 10 bases. Germline-derived CDR1 and CDR2 are MNHEY and SVGEGT. This CDR3 reads CASSYSRRTNTGELFF. CDR3 nucleotides: TGTGCCAGCAGTTACTCTAGGCGGACTAACACCGGGGAGCTGTTTTTT.

The chain employs TRBV5-1 and TRBJ2-3; TRBD2 agrees at 8 bases. The CDR3 has 16 residues. CDR1 and CDR2 (germline): SGHRS, YFSETQ. V gave up 4 bases and J gave up 0 bases; unmatched junction bases: 7. The CDR3 sequence is CASSPGGTLSTDTQYF. The CDR3 nucleotides are TGCGCCAGCAGCCCGGGGGGGACCCTAAGCACAGATACGCAGTATTTT. The whole variable domain, filled in from reference TRBV5-1 and TRBJ2-3, reads KAGVTQTPRYLIKTRGQQVTLSCSPISGHRSVSWYQQTPGQGLQFLFEYFSETQRNKGNFPGRFSGRQFSNSRSEMNVSTLELGDSALYLCASSPGGTLSTDTQYFGPGTRLTVL.

This chain links TRBV7-9 with TRBJ2-1; TRBD2 aligns across 12 bases. CDR1 is SEHNR, CDR2 FQNEAQ, per germline (reference sequence). Unmatched junction bases numbered 8, after V lost 5 bases and J lost 9 bases. The CDR3 loop spans 15 amino acids. The CDR3 sequence: CASSRTSGVYGEQFF. The CDR3 bases are TGTGCCAGCAGCCGGACTAGCGGGGTTTATGGTGAGCAGTTCTTC.

This chain links TRBV12-3 or TRBV12-4 with TRBJ1-1; a possible D gene is TRBD1 (5 bases). The length of the CDR3 is 13 residues. V lost 2 bases and J lost 4, with 8 bases in between. The chain's CDR3 is CASSLIRATEAFF. The CDR3 DNA follows: TGTGCCAGCAGTTTAATCAGGGCCACTGAAGCTTTCTTT.

The chain is built from TRBV7-2 and TRBJ2-1; no clear D. The germline V gene encodes CDR1 SGHTA and CDR2 FQGNSA. This CDR3 has 12 residues. V shed 1 base and J shed 5 bases, with 3 bases lying between them. CDR3 nucleotides: TGTGCCAGCAGCTTAGGTAACAATGAGCAGTTCTTC. Amino acids: CASSLGNNEQFF.

This chain links TRBV2 with TRBJ1-4, with 9 bases lining up with TRBD1. This CDR3 spans 16 amino acids. The germline gives CDR1 SNHLY, CDR2 FYNNEI. The V segment lost 4 bases and the J segment 3 bases; nucleotides outside the gene matches: 6. This chain's CDR3 is CASSASWDRANEKLFF. Here the CDR3 DNA reads TGTGCCAGCAGTGCTAGTTGGGACAGGGCTAATGAAAAACTGTTTTTT.

The chain joins TRBV5-1 to TRBJ2-1; D perhaps matches TRBD2 (5 bases). The V end was cut by 0 bases, the J end by 3 bases, with 10 bases between. CDR3 length equals 15 residues. Looked up from germline, CDR1 is SGHRS and CDR2 is YFSETQ. The CDR3 region is CASSLAGEIYNEQFF. CDR3 sequence (DNA): TGCGCCAGCAGCTTGGCCGGGGAAATCTACAATGAGCAGTTCTTC.

The V and J genes are TRBV27 and TRBJ2-3, with a possible D match to TRBD1 (5 bases). This CDR3 is built from 16 residues. Per the germline V gene, CDR1 is MNHEY and CDR2 is SMNVEV (reference sequence). V dropped 7 bases and J dropped 6 bases, with 23 bases sitting between them. The CDR3 protein is CASKFSGHQFADTQYF. CDR3 DNA: TGTGCCAGCAAGTTCTCCGGACATCAATTTGCTGATACGCAGTATTTT.

The chain uses TRBV3-1 (or the pseudogene TRBV3-2) and TRBJ2-7, with 9 bases matching TRBD2. CDR1 LGHDT and CDR2 YNNKEL come from the germline V gene (reference sequence). Trimming cost V 4 bases and J 0 bases; bases outside gene matches: 13. The CDR3 contains 18 residues. CDR3 region: CASSPSGRLGRSSYEQYF. The CDR3 region has the DNA TGTGCCAGCAGCCCCAGCGGGAGGCTGGGAAGGAGCTCCTACGAGCAGTACTTC.

V and J are TRBV7-6 and TRBJ2-7; D is perhaps TRBD1 (6 bases). The germline V and J ends were trimmed by 5 bases and 6 bases, with 14 bases remaining between them. From germline, CDR1 is SGHVS and CDR2 FNYEAQ. This CDR3 is 13 amino acids long. CDR3 in amino acids: CASSLNRVGEQYF. The CDR3 DNA is TGTGCCAGCAGCCTAAACAGGGTTGGCGAGCAGTACTTC.

This clone has just one count. The V and J genes are TRBV6-6 and TRBJ1-2; TRBD1 matches at 9 bases. Germline lookup yields CDR1 MNHNY and CDR2 SVGAGI (reference sequence). The trim removed 6 bases at V and 7 bases at J, leaving 6 bases unmatched. CDR3 length: 13 amino acids. CDR3 loop: CASSPGQGTGYTF. In nucleotides, the CDR3 is TGTGCCAGCAGCCCTGGACAGGGGACTGGCTACACCTTC.

The gene calls are TRBV19 and TRBJ2-7; D perhaps matches TRBD1 (5 bases). The germline V gene has CDR1 LNHDA and CDR2 SQIVND (reference sequence). V dropped 5 bases and J dropped 0 bases, with 8 bases sitting between them. The CDR3 extends over 13 amino acids. CDR3 DNA sequence: TGTGCCAGTAGTGCAGGGAACTCCTACGAGCAGTACTTC. It specifies CASSAGNSYEQYF.

The chain uses TRBV4-2 and TRBJ1-5; D might be TRBD1 (6 bases). This CDR3 is 17 amino acids long. The germline V and J ends were trimmed by 1 base and 5 bases, with 18 bases remaining between them. The germline gives CDR1 LGHNA, CDR2 YNFKEQ. The CDR3 DNA follows: TGTGCCAGCAGCCAAGGGCTGGTTGGGGGGGGCGATCAGCCCCAGCATTTT. Translating it yields CASSQGLVGGGDQPQHF.

This clone was counted a few times. This chain links TRBV5-1 with TRBJ2-6; D is undetermined. CDR3 length equals 15 residues. V was trimmed by 0 bases and J by 0 bases, leaving 4 bases between them. Germline-derived CDR1 and CDR2 are SGHRS and YFSETQ. The CDR3 sequence is CASSLAGSGANVLTF. CDR3 coding DNA: TGCGCCAGCAGCTTGGCGGGCTCTGGGGCCAACGTCCTGACTTTC. Variable domain in full (rest from reference TRBV5-1 and TRBJ2-6): KAGVTQTPRYLIKTRGQQVTLSCSPISGHRSVSWYQQTPGQGLQFLFEYFSETQRNKGNFPGRFSGRQFSNSRSEMNVSTLELGDSALYLCASSLAGSGANVLTFGAGSRLTVL.

The V call is TRBV30, the J call TRBJ1-1; 7 bases map to TRBD1. V dropped 3 bases and J dropped 5; count of bases not matched to a gene: 12. There are 15 residues in the CDR3. CDR1 and CDR2 (germline): GTSNPN, SVGIG (reference sequence). CDR3 amino acids: CAWRHLGTAATEAFF. The CDR3 nucleotides are TGTGCCTGGAGACATCTTGGGACAGCGGCGACTGAAGCTTTCTTT. The entire variable domain, with the rest obtained from reference TRBV30 and TRBJ1-1, is as follows: SQTIHQWPATLVQPVGSPLSLECTVEGTSNPNLYWYRQAAGRGLQLLFYSVGIGQISSEVPQNLSASRPQDRQFILSSKKLLLSDSGFYLCAWRHLGTAATEAFFGQGTRLTVV.

V and J are TRBV5-1 and TRBJ1-1, with no clear D. With 0 bases removed from V and 2 bases from J, the gap between germline ends came to 8 bases. This CDR3 has 14 residues. Germline V gives CDR1 SGHRS, CDR2 YFSETQ. The CDR3, as DNA: TGCGCCAGCAGCTTGGTTGGCGGTAACACTGAAGCTTTCTTT. Translation gives CASSLVGGNTEAFF.